One and the same sample provided the 12 T cell receptor beta chains below, sequenced in a study of STAT5B mutations in CD4+ large granular lymphocyte leukemia. TCRdb's copy holds only in-frame clones and misses some; the assay was immunoSEQ multiplex PCR. Of about 1,500 clones listed, about 77% are singletons. Source material: PBMCs. These receptors came from a woman aged 70-85 years with CD4+ T-cell large granular lymphocyte leukemia.

This clone was found a few times. The chain is built from TRBV7-2 and TRBJ1-2; 9 bases align to TRBD1. This CDR3 has 15 residues. Per germline, CDR1 SGHTA and CDR2 FQGNSA. Unmatched junction bases numbered 9, after V lost 4 bases and J lost 6 bases. CDR3 loop: CASSYGTGITNGYTF. The CDR3 DNA is TGTGCCAGCAGCTATGGGACAGGGATAACGAATGGCTACACCTTC.

The V and J genes are TRBV7-3 and TRBJ2-2; the match to TRBD1 covers 11 bases. The trim removed 5 bases at V and 3 bases at J, leaving 5 bases unmatched. CDR3 length: 16 residues. The V gene's germline CDR1 is SGHTA and CDR2 FQGTGA. The chain's CDR3 is CASSRGTGGHTGELFF. CDR3 nucleotides: TGTGCCAGCAGCCGAGGGACAGGGGGACACACCGGGGAGCTGTTTTTT. Filled out from reference TRBV7-3 and TRBJ2-2, the complete variable domain reads GAGVSQTPSNKVTEKGKYVELRCDPISGHTALYWYRQSLGQGPEFLIYFQGTGAADDSGLPNDRFFAVRPEGSVSTLKIQRTERGDSAVYLCASSRGTGGHTGELFFGEGSRLTVL.

This chain uses TRBV19 with TRBJ2-3; D uncertain. Germline V gene data show CDR1 as LNHDA and CDR2 as SQIVND (reference sequence). This CDR3 region has 14 residues. V was cut by 0 bases and J by 8 bases, with 12 bases left in between. CDR3 nucleotides: TGTGCCAGTAGTATAGATGGGCTCCCTTTTACGCAGTATTTT. As protein: CASSIDGLPFTQYF.

This chain joins TRBV5-4 and TRBJ1-1; 8 nucleotides agree with TRBD1. The germline CDR1 and CDR2 sequences are SGHNT and YYREEE (reference sequence). The V gene end was trimmed by 2 bases and the J gene end by 1 base; junction bases not matched to a gene: 4. The CDR3 has 15 amino acids. In nucleotides, the CDR3 is TGTGCCAGCAGCTTTGCTGACAGGGGGAACACTGAAGCTTTCTTT. Translation gives CASSFADRGNTEAFF.

The chain carries TRBV30 and TRBJ1-6; D is unclear. Trimming stripped 5 bases from V and 7 bases from J, with 12 bases between. The CDR3 loop spans 13 amino acids. Germline assignment: CDR1 GTSNPN and CDR2 SVGIG (reference sequence). CDR3 coding DNA: TGTGCCTGGGAATCGGGATTCAATTCACCCCTCCACTTT. Its protein product is CAWESGFNSPLHF.

The V call is TRBV7-6, the J call TRBJ1-2; 9 nucleotides match TRBD1. CDR1 and CDR2 (germline): SGHVS, FNYEAQ. With V trimmed by 5 bases and J by 4 bases, 5 bases remained unmatched. CDR3 size: 14 residues. The CDR3 spells CASSPSGQGYGYTF. CDR3 DNA: TGTGCCAGCAGCCCCTCGGGACAGGGCTATGGCTACACCTTC.

This clone came up a few times. This rearrangement joins TRBV18 to TRBJ1-2; D is undetermined. Germline CDR1 is KGHSH and CDR2 is LQKENI. This CDR3 has 13 residues. Trimming cost V 1 base and J 7 bases, with 10 bases left between them. This chain's CDR3 is CASSPRSASGYTF. The CDR3 bases are TGTGCCAGCTCACCACGGTCAGCATCTGGCTACACCTTC.

This clone came up a few times. The chain recombines TRBV18 with TRBJ1-3; D is unclear. Between the trimmed V and J ends, which lost 5 bases and 0 bases, there was a span of 14 bases. Germline-derived CDR1 and CDR2 are KGHSH and LQKENI. The CDR3 has 16 residues. The CDR3 protein is CASSSHPASSGNTIYF. The CDR3 DNA is TGTGCCAGCTCATCCCACCCGGCGTCCTCTGGAAACACCATATATTTT.

The rearrangement links TRBV15 to TRBJ2-6; no clear D. This CDR3 has 16 amino acids. V was shortened by 0 bases and J by 0 bases, with 6 bases between the two germline ends. Germline V gives CDR1 LNHNV, CDR2 YYDKDF (reference sequence). This CDR3 is CATSRDLGSGANVLTF. CDR3 DNA sequence: TGTGCCACCAGCAGAGATTTGGGCTCTGGGGCCAACGTCCTGACTTTC.

The chain carries TRBV6-6 and TRBJ2-7; 7 positions match TRBD1. Germline trimming cut 6 bases from V and 2 bases from J; bases unmatched to any gene: 10. The CDR3 has 15 residues. Germline V gene sequence: CDR1 MNHNY, CDR2 SVGAGI (reference sequence). The CDR3 DNA reads as TGTGCCAGCAGAAAACTTACCCAGGGGGCCTACGAGCAGTACTTC. Protein sequence: CASRKLTQGAYEQYF.

The rearrangement links TRBV4-2 to TRBJ2-3; TRBD2 agrees at 8 bases. There are 17 residues in the CDR3. The V gene end was trimmed by 1 base and the J gene end by 2 bases; junction bases not matched to a gene: 8. Germline V gives CDR1 LGHNA, CDR2 YNFKEQ. The CDR3, as DNA: TGTGCCAGCAGCCAAGGCGCCCGGGGGGGCCTCACAGATACGCAGTATTTT. The encoded protein is CASSQGARGGLTDTQYF.

This clone was counted only a few times. This sequence joins TRBV9 and TRBJ2-5, with 13 nucleotides matching TRBD2. Germline lookup yields CDR1 SGDLS and CDR2 YYNGEE. This CDR3 contains 15 residues. V dropped 7 bases and J dropped 5; count of bases not matched to a gene: 8. The CDR3, as DNA: TGTGCCAGCGGGTCACTAGCGGGAGGGCGGGAGACCCAGTACTTC. Amino acid sequence: CASGSLAGGRETQYF.